This paragraph reports one T cell receptor (beta chain). Per the germline V gene, CDR1 is SGHDT and CDR2 is YYEEEE. The CDR3 consists of 17 residues. V dropped 4 bases and J dropped 4 bases, with 20 bases sitting between them. The record originates from a study of cytotoxic CD8 clonotypes in ibrutinib-treated CLL. Clones were sequenced by immunoSEQ multiplex PCR, and TCRdb holds only the in-frame ones, with some missing. This sample has about 140,000 clones; 60% to 80% occur once, and the top ten carry 25% to 35%. This specimen consisted of PBMCs, obtained after 12 months of ibrutinib treatment. This chain connects TRBV5-6 to TRBJ2-2, with D tentatively TRBD1 or TRBD2 (5 bases each). The TCR comes from a human donor with chronic lymphocytic leukemia. In DNA form, the CDR3 reads TGTGCCAGCAGCCTTGTCGTTTGGGACGAACCCACCGGGGAGCTGTTTTTT. This translates into CASSLVVWDEPTGELFF.